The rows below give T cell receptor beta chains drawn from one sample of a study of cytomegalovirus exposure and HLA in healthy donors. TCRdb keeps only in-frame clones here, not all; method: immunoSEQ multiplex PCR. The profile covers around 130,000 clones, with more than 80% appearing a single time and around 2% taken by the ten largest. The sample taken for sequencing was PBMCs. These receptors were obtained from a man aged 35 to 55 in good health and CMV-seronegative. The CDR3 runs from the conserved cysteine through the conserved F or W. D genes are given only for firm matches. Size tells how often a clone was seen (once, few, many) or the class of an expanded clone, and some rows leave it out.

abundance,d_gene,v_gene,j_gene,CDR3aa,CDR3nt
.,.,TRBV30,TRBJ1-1,CAWSPQPTGRTEAFF,TGTGCCTGGAGTCCCCAACCGACAGGTAGGACTGAAGCTTTCTTT
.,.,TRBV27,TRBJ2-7,CASSPWTGGVYEQYF,TGTGCCAGCAGCCCCTGGACAGGCGGGGTTTACGAGCAGTACTTC
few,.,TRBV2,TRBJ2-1,CASSGTLRNEQFF,TGTGCCAGTTCGGGGACTCTGCGCAATGAGCAGTTCTTC
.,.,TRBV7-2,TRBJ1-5,CASSLYGDYQPQHF,TGTGCCAGCAGCTTATACGGTGATTATCAGCCCCAGCATTTT
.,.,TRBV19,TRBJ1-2,CASSRPAGENYGYTF,TGTGCCAGTAGTCGCCCCGCAGGGGAGAACTATGGCTACACCTTC
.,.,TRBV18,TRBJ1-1,CASSPSLGGEAFF,TGTGCCAGCTCACCCTCCTTAGGAGGGGAAGCTTTCTTT
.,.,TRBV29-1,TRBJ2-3,CSVGTSTDTQYF,TGCAGCGTCGGTACCAGCACAGATACGCAGTATTTT
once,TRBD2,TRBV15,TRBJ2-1,CATSSTAGGRDEQFF,TGTGCCACCAGCAGTACAGCGGGGGGCCGGGATGAGCAGTTCTTC
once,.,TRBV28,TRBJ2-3,CATLTLTATQYF,TGTGCCACTTTAACTCTCACAGCTACGCAGTATTTT
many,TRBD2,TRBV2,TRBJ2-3,CASRGSGGGTDTQYF,TGTGCCAGCAGGGGCAGCGGGGGGGGCACAGATACGCAGTATTTT
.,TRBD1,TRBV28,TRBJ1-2,CASSPGDRPYGYTF,TGTGCCAGCAGTCCAGGGGACAGGCCCTATGGCTACACCTTC
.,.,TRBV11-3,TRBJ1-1,CASSLTEGSGAFF,TGTGCCAGCAGCTTAACGGAGGGCTCGGGAGCTTTCTTT
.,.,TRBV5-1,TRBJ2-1,CASSLGSGVYNEQFF,TGCGCCAGCAGCTTGGGTAGCGGAGTCTACAATGAGCAGTTCTTC
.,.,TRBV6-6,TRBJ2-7,CASSYDSYEQYF,TGTGCCAGCAGTTACGATTCCTACGAGCAGTACTTC
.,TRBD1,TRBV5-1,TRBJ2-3,CASSLAGTGAVDTQYF,TGCGCCAGCAGCTTGGCCGGGACAGGGGCGGTAGATACGCAGTATTTT
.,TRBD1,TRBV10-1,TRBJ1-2,CASSADRGCGYTF,TGCGCCAGCAGTGCGGACAGGGGCTGTGGCTACACCTTC
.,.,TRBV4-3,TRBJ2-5,CASSPSLQETQYF,TGCGCCAGCAGCCCGTCCCTCCAAGAGACCCAGTACTTC
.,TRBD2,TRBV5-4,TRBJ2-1,CASSGGLAGGNNEQFF,TGTGCCAGCAGCGGGGGACTAGCGGGTGGTAACAATGAGCAGTTCTTC
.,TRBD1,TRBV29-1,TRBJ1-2,CSVEWGLETPGQGADYYGYTF,TGCAGCGTTGAATGGGGGTTAGAGACTCCGGGACAGGGGGCCGATTACTATGGCTACACCTTC
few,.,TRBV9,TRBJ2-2,CASSVATWLRGGELFF,TGTGCCAGCAGCGTAGCTACGTGGTTACGGGGCGGGGAGCTGTTTTTT